This T cell receptor (beta chain) is drawn from a study of monozygotic twins with inflammatory bowel disease. Study-level results: Extra variability in the repertoires of patients may have come from differing immunosuppressive treatments. IBD patients exhibited fewer clonotypes shared with other individuals than healthy twins, particularly with disease activity.

Details on this clonotype: The target antigen is unknown.

Germline assignment: CDR1 SGHRS and CDR2 YFSETQ. The CDR3 runs 14 residues. Eight separate reactions for every sample produced the cDNA. After re-calling the 5' RACE reads, TCRdb lists one entry per CDR3 protein, DNA absent. The sample table includes about 300,000 distinct CDR3 sequences. This chain connects TRBV5-1 to TRBJ2-5. The source of this sequence is a human donor with ulcerative colitis or Crohn's disease, or a healthy co-twin of an affected twin (not recorded which). Sequenced input: blood. This CDR3 is CASSFAGDQETQYF.